This T cell receptor beta chain appears in the sequencing data of a study of OX40 agonist ivuxolimab in advanced cancers. On the study more broadly: Dose-escalation patients had hepatocellular carcinoma, melanoma, renal cell or head and neck cancer.

Deletions cut 3 bases from V and 4 bases from J, with 15 bases between. There are 15 residues in the CDR3. The V gene's germline CDR1 is SGHRS and CDR2 YFSETQ. Profiling relied on immunoSEQ multiplex PCR, and the TCRdb table lists in-frame clones only, not all of them. Among roughly 67,000 clones, roughly 88% were seen once, and the ten largest hold over 0.25%. This clonotype originated in an adult with an advanced solid tumor such as melanoma, head and neck, liver or kidney cancer. This rearrangement joins TRBV5-1 to TRBJ2-3; D may be TRBD1 (6 bases). The sample was CD4+ or CD8+ T cells sorted from blood, taken in a trial of the OX40 agonist ivuxolimab. CDR3 in DNA: TGCGCCAGCAGCTCAAATACAGGGTTGGCAGATACGCAGTATTTT. This translates into CASSSNTGLADTQYF.